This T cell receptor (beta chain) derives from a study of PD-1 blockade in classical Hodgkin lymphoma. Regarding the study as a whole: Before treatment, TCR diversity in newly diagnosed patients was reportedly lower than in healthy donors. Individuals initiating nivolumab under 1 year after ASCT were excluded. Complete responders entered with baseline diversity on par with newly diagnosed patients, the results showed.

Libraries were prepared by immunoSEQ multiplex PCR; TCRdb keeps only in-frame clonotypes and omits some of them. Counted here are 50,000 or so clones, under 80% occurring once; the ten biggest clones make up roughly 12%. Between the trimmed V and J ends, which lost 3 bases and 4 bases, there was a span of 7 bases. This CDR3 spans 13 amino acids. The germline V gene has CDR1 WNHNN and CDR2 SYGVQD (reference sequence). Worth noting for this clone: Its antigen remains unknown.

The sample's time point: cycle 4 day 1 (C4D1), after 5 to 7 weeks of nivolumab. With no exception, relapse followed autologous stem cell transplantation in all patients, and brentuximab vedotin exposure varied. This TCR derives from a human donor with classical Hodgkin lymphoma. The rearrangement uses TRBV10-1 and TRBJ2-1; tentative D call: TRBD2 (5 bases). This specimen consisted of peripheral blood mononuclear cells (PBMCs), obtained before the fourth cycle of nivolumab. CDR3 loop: CASSESGYNEQFF. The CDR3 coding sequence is TGCGCCAGCAGTGAATCGGGATACAATGAGCAGTTCTTC.